This T cell receptor beta chain was observed in a study of patients and donors after allogeneic stem cell transplantation. TCRdb re-analysed the RT-PCR reads in MiXCR, keeping a single row per CDR3 protein. The table records roughly 960,000 distinct CDR3 sequences, roughly 18% of them present only once. The sample holds a few counts of this clonotype. Trimming shortened V by 0 bases and J by 5 bases, and 13 bases separated the two germline ends. The CDR3 sequence is 14 residues long. Germline values: CDR1 SQVTM, CDR2 ANQGSEA. The TCR was taken from a human donor who was either an allogeneic HSCT recipient or a stem cell or donor lymphocyte infusion donor (not recorded which). It is not recorded whose cells these are; they may come from a transplant donor. The V gene is TRBV29-1, the J gene TRBJ2-5, with D perhaps TRBD1 (5 bases). Sequencing was carried out using blood, either unsorted or a sorted T cell fraction (not recorded which). CDR3 sequence reads: CSVEERGTGETQYF. The CDR3 nucleotides are TGCAGCGTTGAAGAAAGAGGAACAGGCGAGACCCAGTACTTC.